The 14 T cell receptor beta chains listed next were all sequenced from one sample in a study of T cells in Graves' hyperthyroidism and ophthalmopathy (dated by TCRdb to about 2019). The library was produced with multiplex PCR. The listed sequencing device is Illumina HiSeq 2000. The TCR beta CDR3 regions were amplified from the RNA transcripts. For the first round of RT-PCR on the TCR CDR3, the HTBI primer set was used together with the Qiagen OneStep RT-PCR kit. TCRdb itself trimmed the public reads at Q25 with fastp, ran MiXCR and retained productive beta chains. CDR3 protein sequences are deduplicated, and each keeps its most common genes and DNA. For this sample there are more than 350,000 distinct CDR3 sequences; 15% appear just once. Around a third of the sample is held by the ten biggest clonotypes. The sequencing input was blood. These receptors were collected from a woman aged 25 to 39 with Graves' hyperthyroidism.

This clonotype occurred many times. The CDR3 loop reads CASSLLAGGTGNEQFF. The CDR3 bases are TGTGCCAGCAGTTTATTGGCGGGAGGGACGGGAAATGAGCAGTTCTTC. The V and J genes are TRBV28 and TRBJ2-1; 9 nucleotides agree with TRBD2. CDR1 is MDHEN and CDR2 is SYDVKM in the germline V gene. V was clipped by 1 base and J by 7 bases; unmatched bases: 8. The CDR3 consists of 16 residues. The variable domain in full, completed from reference TRBV28 and TRBJ2-1, reads DVKVTQSSRYLVKRTGEKVFLECVQDMDHENMFWYRQDPGLGLRLIYFSYDVKMKEKGDIPEGYSVSREKKERFSLILESASTNQTSMYLCASSLLAGGTGNEQFFGPGTRLTVL.

This clonotype was seen a handful of times. The V call is TRBV10-3, the J call TRBJ2-3, with 8 nucleotides matching TRBD2. Germline trimming cut 3 bases from V and 5 bases from J; bases unmatched to any gene: 10. The germline V gene encodes CDR1 ENHRY and CDR2 SYGVKD. This CDR3 spans 16 amino acids. CDR3 region: CAISDLLAEGGDTQYF. The CDR3 DNA follows: TGTGCCATCAGTGATCTACTAGCGGAGGGGGGAGATACGCAGTATTTT.

This clonotype was counted a few times. The chain combines TRBV19 with TRBJ1-3; possibly TRBD1 for D (5 bases). CDR3 length: 15 amino acids. Looked up from germline, CDR1 is LNHDA and CDR2 is SQIVND (reference sequence). V was clipped by 5 bases and J by 0 bases, with 11 bases between them. The chain's CDR3 is CASSFDSSSGNTIYF. In DNA form, the CDR3 reads TGTGCCAGTAGTTTTGACAGCTCCTCTGGAAACACCATATATTTT.

This clonotype was detected a few times. This CDR3 reads CASSPERADYEQYF. For the CDR3, the DNA is TGCGCCAGCAGCCCCGAGAGGGCGGACTACGAGCAGTACTTC. The chain joins TRBV5-1 to TRBJ2-7, with D possibly matching TRBD2 (5 bases). The CDR3 spans 14 residues. Germline V gene lookup returns CDR1 SGHRS and CDR2 YFSETQ. V was shortened by 4 bases and J by 3 bases, with 14 bases between the two germline ends.

This clonotype came up many times. The chain links TRBV18 to TRBJ2-7, with 7 nucleotides matching TRBD2. The CDR3 has 14 residues. CDR1 KGHSH and CDR2 LQKENI come from the germline V gene. V trimming: 2 bases; J trimming: 2 bases; junction bases outside the gene matches: 3. CDR3 in amino acids: CASSPTSVPYEQYF. The CDR3 coding sequence is TGTGCCAGCTCACCAACTAGCGTACCCTACGAGCAGTACTTC.

This clonotype was observed a few times. The chain employs TRBV20-1 and TRBJ2-4; D is uncertain. V lost 3 bases and J lost 5, with 14 bases in between. This CDR3 has 14 residues. Germline V CDR1 and CDR2: DFQATT, SNEGSKA (reference sequence). The CDR3 is CSASKTVLQNIQYF. CDR3 nucleotides: TGCAGTGCTAGCAAGACTGTCCTCCAAAACATTCAGTACTTC.

The V call is TRBV7-2, the J call TRBJ1-2; a weak D match, TRBD1 (6 bases). Germline V gene sequence: CDR1 SGHTA, CDR2 FQGNSA. This CDR3 contains 16 residues. The V and J ends lost 0 bases and 3 bases respectively, with 14 bases between them. CDR3 region: CASSLAPTGTDYGYTF. The CDR3, as DNA: TGTGCCAGCAGCTTAGCCCCTACAGGGACCGACTATGGCTACACCTTC. Full variable domain (missing parts from reference TRBV7-2 and TRBJ1-2): GAGVSQSPSNKVTEKGKDVELRCDPISGHTALYWYRQSLGQGLEFLIYFQGNSAPDKSGLPSDRFSAERTGGSVSTLTIQRTQQEDSAVYLCASSLAPTGTDYGYTFGSGTRLTVV.

Here the CDR3 reads CASSSASGNTIYF. The CDR3 bases are TGTGCCAGCAGCTCGGCCTCTGGAAACACCATATATTTT. V usage is TRBV9 and J usage is TRBJ1-3; D not resolved. This CDR3 spans 13 amino acids. The germline CDR1 and CDR2 sequences are SGDLS and YYNGEE. The germline V and J ends were trimmed by 4 bases and 0 bases, with 5 bases remaining between them.

In its sample, this clonotype was seen a few times. The chain combines TRBV12-3 or TRBV12-4 with TRBJ1-2, with D maybe TRBD1 (6 bases). The ends were cut back, 5 bases at V and 3 bases at J, with 7 bases in the middle. The CDR3 loop spans 12 amino acids. In DNA form, the CDR3 reads TGTGCCAGCAGTGCAGGGGACTATGGCTACACCTTC. This encodes CASSAGDYGYTF.

Concerning this clonotype itself: The junction departs from germline at one end; a sequencing error may be responsible. Here the CDR3 reads CTSSSDRGPQGEQFF. The CDR3 DNA follows: TGTACCAGCAGCTCAGATCGGGGCCCTCAGGGGGAGCAGTTCTTC. The J gene is TRBJ2-1, the V gene TRBV7-9; the D gene is possibly TRBD1 (6 bases). Per germline, CDR1 SEHNR and CDR2 FQNEAQ (reference sequence). This CDR3 contains 15 residues.

This clonotype occurred once. The J gene is TRBJ2-2, the V gene TRBV2; 7 bases line up with TRBD1. Germline V gene lookup returns CDR1 SNHLY and CDR2 FYNNEI. This CDR3 spans 15 amino acids. After removal of 0 bases from V and 4 bases from J, the junction contained 2 bases not matched to a gene. The CDR3 reads CASSEAGQFTGELFF. The CDR3 bases are TGTGCCAGCAGTGAAGCGGGACAGTTCACCGGGGAGCTGTTTTTT.

The sample holds a few counts of this clonotype. This chain uses TRBV6-1 with TRBJ2-3; 9 bases are shared with TRBD1. The CDR3 has 16 residues. The V and J ends lost 2 bases and 2 bases, in that order; junction bases with no gene match: 5. CDR1 and CDR2 (germline): MNHNS, SASEGT. CDR3 in amino acids: CASSETGTGITDTQYF. CDR3 DNA sequence: TGTGCCAGCAGTGAAACCGGGACAGGGATCACAGATACGCAGTATTTT.

This clonotype was counted many times. The chain combines TRBV28 with TRBJ2-7; D is uncertain. Germline lookup yields CDR1 MDHEN and CDR2 SYDVKM. Deletions cut 7 bases from V and 2 bases from J, with 9 bases between. The CDR3 runs to 12 residues. As DNA, the CDR3 is TGTGCCAGCATGTCAATACCCTACGAGCAGTACTTC. Its translation is CASMSIPYEQYF.

This clonotype turned up a few times. Given a much more abundant clone one base away, this may be a read error. This CDR3 is CASSERGGDYEQYF. DNA for the CDR3: TGTGCCAGCAGTGAAAGGGGGGGAGATTACGAGCAGTACTTC. The V gene is TRBV2, the J gene TRBJ2-7; tentative D call: TRBD2 (7 bases). The V gene's germline CDR1 is SNHLY and CDR2 FYNNEI. The CDR3 spans 14 residues. V lost 2 bases, J lost 4 bases, and 12 bases lay in between.